These T cell receptor beta chains were read from a single sample in a study of T-cell reconstitution after alpha-beta-depleted transplantation in children. MiXCR, applied by TCRdb to the PCR reads, yields one record per CDR3 protein. The sample carries around 360,000 distinct CDR3 sequences, approximately 10% recorded once. The starting material was PBMCs from the stem cell graft donor, obtained from the stem cell graft. Receptor source: a human donor who donated a stem cell graft to a child with acute lymphoblastic leukemia. CDR3s include the opening cysteine and the closing phenylalanine or tryptophan. D genes are given only for firm matches. Part of the rows lack a size; the others show once, few, many or a class for expanded clones.

>TRBJ1-6|TRBV3-1|many|NA
TGTGCCAGCAGCCAAGTGGGGATTTCACCCCTCCACTTT
CASSQVGISPLHF
>TRBJ1-5|TRBV20-1|NA|TRBD1
TGCAGTGCTAGTAGGGGGCTCAGCGGTCGGAGCAATCAGCCCCAGCATTTT
CSASRGLSGRSNQPQHF
>TRBJ2-4|TRBV14|NA|NA
TGTGCCAGCAGCCCCTCGGGGCCCAAAAACATTCAGTACTTC
CASSPSGPKNIQYF
>TRBJ2-1|TRBV4-1|many|NA
TGCGCCAGCAGCCAAGAGGTGGTAGTACGCAATGAGCAGTTCTTC
CASSQEVVVRNEQFF
>TRBJ2-7|TRBV28|few|TRBD1
TGTGCCAGCAGTTATACAGGGGGCGGCTACGAGCAGTACTTC
CASSYTGGGYEQYF
>TRBJ2-1|TRBV19|NA|NA
TGTGCCAGTAGTGCCAAACGCCGGGACGGCGCCGAGCAGTTCTTC
CASSAKRRDGAEQFF
>TRBJ2-3|TRBV20-1|few|TRBD2
TGCAGTGCAGCGGGGGCTAGCGGTACTACAGATACGCAGTATTTT
CSAAGASGTTDTQYF
>TRBJ2-5|TRBV15|few|NA
TGTGCCACCAGCAGAGATTTTGGACGGGCCCCCGAAGGGGAGACCCAGTACTTC
CATSRDFGRAPEGETQYF
>TRBJ1-2|TRBV12-3/TRBV12-4|many|NA
TGTGCCAGCAGTTTTGGCGGCGGTAACTATGGCTACACCTTC
CASSFGGGNYGYTF
>TRBJ2-5|TRBV4-2|NA|TRBD2
TGTGCCAGCAGCCAAGATGGAACTAGCGGCTTCCAAGAGACCCAGTACTTC
CASSQDGTSGFQETQYF
>TRBJ2-7|TRBV20-1|many|NA
TGCAGTGCTAGACGGGGTTACGAGCAGTACTTC
CSARRGYEQYF
>TRBJ2-1|TRBV10-3|many|NA
TGTGCCAGCGCCCAAAGGAGAGGGGTAACCTACAATGAGCAGTTCTTC
CASAQRRGVTYNEQFF
>TRBJ2-5|TRBV7-2|few|TRBD2
TGTGCCAGCAGCTTAGATGGGCGGGAGGGGGAGACCCAGTACTTC
CASSLDGREGETQYF
>TRBJ2-1|TRBV29-1|many|NA
TGCAGCGTTGAACCTCGAGGCTACAATGAGCAGTTCTTC
CSVEPRGYNEQFF
>TRBJ2-1|TRBV7-6|NA|TRBD2
TGTGCCAGCAGCCGGATCCTAGCGGGAGTTCGGAATGAGCAGTTCTTC
CASSRILAGVRNEQFF
>TRBJ2-1|TRBV18|NA|NA
TGTGCCAGCTCACAACCACAGGGTCCGAGCTCCTACAATGAGCAGTTCTTC
CASSQPQGPSSYNEQFF
>TRBJ1-1|TRBV10-3|many|TRBD1
TGTGCCATCAGTGAGTCCCGGGACAGGGGGCGAGCTTTCTTT
CAISESRDRGRAFF
>TRBJ2-1|TRBV5-1|NA|TRBD2
TGCGCCAGCAGTTTAAGCGGGAGGATCGGCAATGAGCAGTTCTTC
CASSLSGRIGNEQFF
>TRBJ2-3|TRBV28|many|NA
TGTGCCAGCAGGGGGAGCGCCACAGATACGCAGTATTTT
CASRGSATDTQYF
>TRBJ1-1|TRBV6-4|NA|NA
TGTGCCAGCAGTGACACAGGATCAGGGGACACTGAAGCTTTCTTT
CASSDTGSGDTEAFF
>TRBJ2-3|TRBV5-1|few|TRBD2
TGCGCCAGCAGCTTGCTTCCTAGCGGGAGATCAGATACGCAGTATTTT
CASSLLPSGRSDTQYF
>TRBJ2-4|TRBV7-2|many|NA
TGTGCCAGCAGCGGGGTACGGTCAAACATTCAGTACTTC
CASSGVRSNIQYF
>TRBJ2-7|TRBV7-9|many|TRBD1
TGTGCCAGCAGCCCAACAGGGGGCTACGAGCAGTACTTC
CASSPTGGYEQYF
>TRBJ2-1|TRBV12-3/TRBV12-4|NA|TRBD2
TGTACCAGCTGTTTAAGTCCCGTCGGAGCGGGAGCTCGAAATGAGCAGTTCTTC
CTSCLSPVGAGARNEQFF
>TRBJ1-3|TRBV2|few|NA
TGTGCCAGCAGGCGGAGCTCTGGAAACACCATATATTTT
CASRRSSGNTIYF
>TRBJ2-4|TRBV3-1|few|NA
TGTGCCAGCAGCCAAGTCTCGAGCTTAAACATTCAGTACTTC
CASSQVSSLNIQYF
>TRBJ2-2|TRBV5-5|NA|NA
TGTGCCAGCAGCTTCACGGGGTTTGGGGCCGGGGAGCTGTTTTTT
CASSFTGFGAGELFF